This T cell receptor (beta chain) stems from a study of blood T cell repertoires in COVID-19. Across the study: The United States, Italy and Spain were the sources of the acute and convalescent COVID-19 samples. In each case, the material was cDNA or gDNA derived from T cells, B-cell-depleted T cells, or PBMCs.

In the authors' workflow: Scientists estimated how many nucleated cells there were by amplifying reference gene primers. TCRdb's table, derived via immunoSEQ multiplex PCR, lists solely in-frame clones and lacks some. V and J calls and clone size are as listed in that table; D and trimming were resolved from the DNA. The sample records around 200,000 clones, about 80% being singletons. Germline lookup yields CDR1 MNHNY and CDR2 SVGAGI (reference sequence). The CDR3 extends over 14 amino acids. The junction had 4 bases not matched to a gene; V was cut back by 3 bases and J by 7 bases. The sample comprised peripheral blood. V is TRBV6-6 and J is TRBJ2-1; TRBD1 aligns across 9 bases. This TCR came from a human donor in a cohort sampled during active COVID-19. The CDR3: CASSYETGGNEQFF. CDR3 nucleotide sequence: TGTGCCAGCAGTTATGAGACAGGGGGGAATGAGCAGTTCTTC.